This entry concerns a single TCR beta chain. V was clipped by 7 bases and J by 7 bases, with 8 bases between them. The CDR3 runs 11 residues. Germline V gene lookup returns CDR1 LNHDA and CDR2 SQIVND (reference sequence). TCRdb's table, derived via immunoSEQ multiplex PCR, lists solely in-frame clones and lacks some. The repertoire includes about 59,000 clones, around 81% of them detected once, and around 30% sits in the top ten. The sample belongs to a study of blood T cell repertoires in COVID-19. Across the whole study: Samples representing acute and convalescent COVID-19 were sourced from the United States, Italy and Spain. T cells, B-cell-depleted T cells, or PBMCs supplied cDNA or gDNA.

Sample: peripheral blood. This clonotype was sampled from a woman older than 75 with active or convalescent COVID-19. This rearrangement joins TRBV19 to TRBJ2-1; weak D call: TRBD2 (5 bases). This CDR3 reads CASIRGNEQFF. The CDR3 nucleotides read TGTGCCAGTATCCGGGGAAATGAGCAGTTCTTC.